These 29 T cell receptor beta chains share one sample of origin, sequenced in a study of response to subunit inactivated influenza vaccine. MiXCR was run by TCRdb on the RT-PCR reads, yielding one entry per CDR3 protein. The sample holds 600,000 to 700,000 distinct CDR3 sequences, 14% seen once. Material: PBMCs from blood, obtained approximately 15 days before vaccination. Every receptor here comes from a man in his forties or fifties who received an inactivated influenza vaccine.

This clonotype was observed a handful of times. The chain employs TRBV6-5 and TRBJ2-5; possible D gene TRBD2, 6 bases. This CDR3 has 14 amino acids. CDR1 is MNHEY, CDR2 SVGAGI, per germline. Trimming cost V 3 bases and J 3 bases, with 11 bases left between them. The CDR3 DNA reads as TGTGCCAGCAGTTATTCCGGGGGAGAAGAGACCCAGTACTTC. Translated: CASSYSGGEETQYF.

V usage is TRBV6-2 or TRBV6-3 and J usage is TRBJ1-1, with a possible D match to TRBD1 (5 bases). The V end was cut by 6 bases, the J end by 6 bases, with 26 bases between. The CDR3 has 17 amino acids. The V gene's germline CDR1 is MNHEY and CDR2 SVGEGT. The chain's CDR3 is CASRAPGRIPLSAEAFF. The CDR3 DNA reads TGTGCCAGCAGAGCCCCGGGACGGATCCCGCTCTCGGCTGAAGCTTTCTTT.

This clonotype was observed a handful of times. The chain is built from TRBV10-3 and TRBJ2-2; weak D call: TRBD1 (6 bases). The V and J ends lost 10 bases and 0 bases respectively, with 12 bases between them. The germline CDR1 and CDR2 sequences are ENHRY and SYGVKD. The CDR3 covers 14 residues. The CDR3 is CATRGGTNTGELFF. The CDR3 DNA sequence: TGTGCCACCAGGGGCGGTACGAACACCGGGGAGCTGTTTTTT.

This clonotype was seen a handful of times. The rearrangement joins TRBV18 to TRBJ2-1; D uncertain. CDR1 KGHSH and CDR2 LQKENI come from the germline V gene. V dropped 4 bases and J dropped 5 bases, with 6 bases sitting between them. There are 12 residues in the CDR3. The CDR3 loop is CASSRGNNEQFF. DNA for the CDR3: TGTGCCAGCTCACGAGGAAACAATGAGCAGTTCTTC.

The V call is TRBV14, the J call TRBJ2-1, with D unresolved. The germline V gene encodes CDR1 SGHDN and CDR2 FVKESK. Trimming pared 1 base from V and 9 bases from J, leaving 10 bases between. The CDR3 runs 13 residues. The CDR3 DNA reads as TGTGCCAGCAGCCAAGTTGCCGCGAGTGAGCAGTTCTTC. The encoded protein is CASSQVAASEQFF.

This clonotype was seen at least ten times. CDR3 residues: CASSFEQKYGYTF. The CDR3 nucleotides are TGTGCCAGCAGTTTCGAACAGAAATATGGCTACACCTTC. The chain couples TRBV28 to TRBJ1-2; D remains unclear. Trimming removed 3 bases from V and 5 bases from J, with 10 bases in between. The CDR3 length is 13 residues. Germline values: CDR1 MDHEN, CDR2 SYDVKM.

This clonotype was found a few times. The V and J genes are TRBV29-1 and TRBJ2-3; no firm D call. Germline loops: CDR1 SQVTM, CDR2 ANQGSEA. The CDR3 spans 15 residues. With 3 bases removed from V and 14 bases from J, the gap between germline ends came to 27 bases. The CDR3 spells CSVDGETAAPRRPYF. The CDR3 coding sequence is TGCAGCGTTGATGGAGAGACTGCCGCCCCCAGACGTCCGTATTTT.

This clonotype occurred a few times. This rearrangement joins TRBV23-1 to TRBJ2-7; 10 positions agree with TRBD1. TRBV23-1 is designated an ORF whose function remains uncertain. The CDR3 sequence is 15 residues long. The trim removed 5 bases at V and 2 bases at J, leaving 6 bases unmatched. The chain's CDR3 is CASSSGTGVPYEQYF. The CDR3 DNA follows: TGCGCCAGCAGTTCCGGGACAGGGGTGCCCTACGAGCAGTACTTC.

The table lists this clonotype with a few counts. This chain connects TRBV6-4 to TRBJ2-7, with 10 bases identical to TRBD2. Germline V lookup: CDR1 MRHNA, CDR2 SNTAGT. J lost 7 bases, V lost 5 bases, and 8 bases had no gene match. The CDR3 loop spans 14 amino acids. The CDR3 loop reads CASSSLAGVGEQYF. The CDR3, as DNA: TGTGCCAGCAGTAGCCTAGCGGGAGTGGGAGAGCAGTACTTC.

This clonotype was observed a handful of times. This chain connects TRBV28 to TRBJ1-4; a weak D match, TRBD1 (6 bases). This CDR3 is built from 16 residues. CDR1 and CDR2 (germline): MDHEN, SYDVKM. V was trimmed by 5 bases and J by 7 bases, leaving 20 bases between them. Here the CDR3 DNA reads TGTGCCAGCAGTCACCTCCCGGGACAAGAACTTGAAAAACTGTTTTTT. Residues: CASSHLPGQELEKLFF.

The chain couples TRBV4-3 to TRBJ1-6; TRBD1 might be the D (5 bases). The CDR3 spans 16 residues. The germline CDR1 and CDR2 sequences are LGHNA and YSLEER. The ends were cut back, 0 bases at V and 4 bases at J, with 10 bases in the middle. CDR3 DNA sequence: TGCGCCAGCAGCCAAGAGGGACGGCCGTATAATTCACCCCTCCACTTT. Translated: CASSQEGRPYNSPLHF.

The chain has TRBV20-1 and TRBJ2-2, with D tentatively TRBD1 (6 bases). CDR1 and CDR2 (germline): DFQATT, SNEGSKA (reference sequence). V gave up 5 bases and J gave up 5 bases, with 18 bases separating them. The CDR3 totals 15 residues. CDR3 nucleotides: TGCAGTGCTCATGGCACAGGGCGTAATACCGGGGAGCTGTTTTTT. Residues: CSAHGTGRNTGELFF.

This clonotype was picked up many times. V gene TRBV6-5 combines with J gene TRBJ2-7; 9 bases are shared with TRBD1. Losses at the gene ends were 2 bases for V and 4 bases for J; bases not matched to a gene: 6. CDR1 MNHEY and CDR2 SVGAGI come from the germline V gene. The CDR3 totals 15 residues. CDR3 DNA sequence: TGTGCCAGCAGTTACGCCGACAGGGGGAAATACGAGCAGTACTTC. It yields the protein CASSYADRGKYEQYF.

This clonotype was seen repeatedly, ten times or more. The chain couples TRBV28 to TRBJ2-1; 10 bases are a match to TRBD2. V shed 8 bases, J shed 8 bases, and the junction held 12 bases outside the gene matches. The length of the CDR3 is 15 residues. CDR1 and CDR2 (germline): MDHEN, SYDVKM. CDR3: CASFPPSGSGHEQFF. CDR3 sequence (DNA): TGTGCCAGCTTTCCCCCTAGCGGGAGTGGGCATGAGCAGTTCTTC. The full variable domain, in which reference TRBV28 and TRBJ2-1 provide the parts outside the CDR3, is DVKVTQSSRYLVKRTGEKVFLECVQDMDHENMFWYRQDPGLGLRLIYFSYDVKMKEKGDIPEGYSVSREKKERFSLILESASTNQTSMYLCASFPPSGSGHEQFFGPGTRLTVL.

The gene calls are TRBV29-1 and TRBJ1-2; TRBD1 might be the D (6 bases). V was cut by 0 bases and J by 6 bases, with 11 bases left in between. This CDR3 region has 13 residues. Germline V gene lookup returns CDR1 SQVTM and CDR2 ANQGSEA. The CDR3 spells CSVEDWAGDGYTF. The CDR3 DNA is TGCAGCGTTGAAGATTGGGCAGGGGATGGCTACACCTTC.

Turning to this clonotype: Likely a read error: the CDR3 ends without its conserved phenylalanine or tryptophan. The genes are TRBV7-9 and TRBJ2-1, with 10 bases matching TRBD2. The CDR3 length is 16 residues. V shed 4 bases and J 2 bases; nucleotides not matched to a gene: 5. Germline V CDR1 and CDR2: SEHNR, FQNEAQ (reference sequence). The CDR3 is CASSSRTSGPYNEQFL. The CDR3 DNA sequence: TGTGCCAGCAGCTCCCGGACTAGCGGACCCTACAATGAGCAGTTCCTC.

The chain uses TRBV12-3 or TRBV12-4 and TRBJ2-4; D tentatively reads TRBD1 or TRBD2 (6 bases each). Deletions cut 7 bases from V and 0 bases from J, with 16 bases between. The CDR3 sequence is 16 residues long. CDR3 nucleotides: TGTGCCAGCACCGGGGGCCCTGAGCTAGCCAAAAACATTCAGTACTTC. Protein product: CASTGGPELAKNIQYF.

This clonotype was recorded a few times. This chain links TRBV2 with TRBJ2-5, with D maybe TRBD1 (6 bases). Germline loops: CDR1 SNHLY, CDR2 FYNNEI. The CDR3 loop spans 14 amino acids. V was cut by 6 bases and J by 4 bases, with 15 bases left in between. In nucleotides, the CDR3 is TGTGCCAGCAGAGGGACCAGGGGCCCAGAGACCCAGTACTTC. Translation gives CASRGTRGPETQYF.

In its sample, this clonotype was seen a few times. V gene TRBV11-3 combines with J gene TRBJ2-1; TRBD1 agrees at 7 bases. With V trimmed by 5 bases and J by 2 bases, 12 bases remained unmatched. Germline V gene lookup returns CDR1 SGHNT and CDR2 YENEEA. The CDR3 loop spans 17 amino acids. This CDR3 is CASSRDDTGDTYNEQFF. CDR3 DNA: TGTGCCAGCAGCCGCGACGATACAGGGGATACCTACAATGAGCAGTTCTTC.

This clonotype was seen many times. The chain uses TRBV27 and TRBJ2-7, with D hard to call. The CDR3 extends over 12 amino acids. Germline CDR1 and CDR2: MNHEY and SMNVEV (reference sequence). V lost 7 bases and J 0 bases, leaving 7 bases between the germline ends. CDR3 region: CASIGYSYEQYF. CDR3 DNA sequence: TGTGCCAGCATCGGGTACTCCTACGAGCAGTACTTC.

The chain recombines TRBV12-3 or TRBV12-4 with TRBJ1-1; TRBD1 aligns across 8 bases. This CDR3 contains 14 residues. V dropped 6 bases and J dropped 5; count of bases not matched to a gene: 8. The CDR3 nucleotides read TGTGCCAGCAGGGTCGCAGGGGGCTATACTGAAGCTTTCTTT. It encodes CASRVAGGYTEAFF.

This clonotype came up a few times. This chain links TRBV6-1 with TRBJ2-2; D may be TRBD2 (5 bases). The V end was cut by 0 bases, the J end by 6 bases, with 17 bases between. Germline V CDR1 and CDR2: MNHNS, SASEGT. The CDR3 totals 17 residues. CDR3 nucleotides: TGTGCCAGCAGTGAAGCTCGGGGTATTATTTCTTCCGGGGAGCTGTTTTTT. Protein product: CASSEARGIISSGELFF.

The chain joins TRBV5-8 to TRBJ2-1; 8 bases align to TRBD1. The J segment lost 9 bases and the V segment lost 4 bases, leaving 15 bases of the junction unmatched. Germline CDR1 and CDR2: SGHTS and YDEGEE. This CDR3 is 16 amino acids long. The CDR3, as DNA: TGTGCCAGCAGCCCGTGGACAGGGCATGACCCCGGTGAGCAGTTCTTC. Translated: CASSPWTGHDPGEQFF.

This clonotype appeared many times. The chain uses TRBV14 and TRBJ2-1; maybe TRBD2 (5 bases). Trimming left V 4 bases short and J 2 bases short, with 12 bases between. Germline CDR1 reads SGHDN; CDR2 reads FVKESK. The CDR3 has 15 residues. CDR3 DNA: TGTGCCAGCAGCCGCATGAGCGGACCCTACAATGAGCAGTTCTTC. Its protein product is CASSRMSGPYNEQFF.

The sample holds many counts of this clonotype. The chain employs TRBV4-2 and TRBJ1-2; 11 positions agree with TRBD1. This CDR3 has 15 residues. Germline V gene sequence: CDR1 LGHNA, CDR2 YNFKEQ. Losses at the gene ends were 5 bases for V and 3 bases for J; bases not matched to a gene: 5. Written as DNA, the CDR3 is TGTGCCAGCAGCTCGCCGGGACAGGGGGACTATGGCTACACCTTC. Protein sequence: CASSSPGQGDYGYTF.

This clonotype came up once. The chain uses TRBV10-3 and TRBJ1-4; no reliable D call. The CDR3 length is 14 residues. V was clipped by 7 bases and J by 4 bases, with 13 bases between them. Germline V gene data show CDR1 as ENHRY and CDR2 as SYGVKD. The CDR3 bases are TGTGCCATCAAGCGTTCGGCAGATAATGAAAAACTGTTTTTT. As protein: CAIKRSADNEKLFF.

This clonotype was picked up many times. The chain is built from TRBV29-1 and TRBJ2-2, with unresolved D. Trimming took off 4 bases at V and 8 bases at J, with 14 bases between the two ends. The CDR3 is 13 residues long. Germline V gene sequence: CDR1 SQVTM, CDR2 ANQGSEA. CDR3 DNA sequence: TGCAGCGTTGCACACGCCCGCACTGGGGAGCTGTTTTTT. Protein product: CSVAHARTGELFF.

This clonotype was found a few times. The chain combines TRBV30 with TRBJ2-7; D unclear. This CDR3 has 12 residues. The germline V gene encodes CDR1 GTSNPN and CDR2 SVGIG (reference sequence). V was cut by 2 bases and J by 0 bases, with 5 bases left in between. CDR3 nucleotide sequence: TGTGCCTGGAGTAAGACCTCCTACGAGCAGTACTTC. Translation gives CAWSKTSYEQYF.

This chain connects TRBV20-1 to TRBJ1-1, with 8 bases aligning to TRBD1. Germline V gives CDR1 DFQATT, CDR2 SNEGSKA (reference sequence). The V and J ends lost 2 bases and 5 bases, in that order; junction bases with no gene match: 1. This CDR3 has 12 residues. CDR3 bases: TGCAGTGCTAGAAGACAGGGGACTGAAGCTTTCTTT. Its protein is CSARRQGTEAFF.